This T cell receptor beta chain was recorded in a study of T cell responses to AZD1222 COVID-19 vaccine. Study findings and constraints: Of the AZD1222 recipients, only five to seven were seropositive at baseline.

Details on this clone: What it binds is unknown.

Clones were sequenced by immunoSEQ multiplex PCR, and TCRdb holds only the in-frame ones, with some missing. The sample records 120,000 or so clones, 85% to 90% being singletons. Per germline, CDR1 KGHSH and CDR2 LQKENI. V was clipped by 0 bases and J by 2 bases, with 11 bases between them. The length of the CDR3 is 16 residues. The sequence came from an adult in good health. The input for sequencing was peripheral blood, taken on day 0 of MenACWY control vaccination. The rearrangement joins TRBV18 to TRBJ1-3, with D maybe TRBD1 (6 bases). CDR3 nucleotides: TGTGCCAGCTCACCACCGGACAGACTGCCTGGAAACACCATATATTTT. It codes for CASSPPDRLPGNTIYF.